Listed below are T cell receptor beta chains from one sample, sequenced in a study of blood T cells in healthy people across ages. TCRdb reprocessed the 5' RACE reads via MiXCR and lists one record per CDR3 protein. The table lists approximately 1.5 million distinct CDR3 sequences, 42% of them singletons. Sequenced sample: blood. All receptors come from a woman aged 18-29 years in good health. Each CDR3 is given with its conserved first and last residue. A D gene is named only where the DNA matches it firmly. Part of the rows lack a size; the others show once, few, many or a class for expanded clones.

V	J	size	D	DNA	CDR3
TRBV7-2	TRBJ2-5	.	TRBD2	TGTGCCAGCAGCTCGACTAGCCACAATGAGCAGTACTTC	CASSSTSHNEQYF
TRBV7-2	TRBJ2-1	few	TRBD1	TGTGCCAGCAGCTCGGGACAGGGAACTCTCAATGAGCAGTTCTTC	CASSSGQGTLNEQFF
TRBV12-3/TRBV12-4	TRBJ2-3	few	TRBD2	TGTGCCAGCAGTCGACTAGCGGGGGGGGATACGCAGTATTTT	CASSRLAGGDTQYF
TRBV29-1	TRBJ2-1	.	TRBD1	TGCAGCGTTGAACCGGGACAGGGTTTTCGGGAGCAGTTCTTC	CSVEPGQGFREQFF
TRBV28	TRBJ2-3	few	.	TGTGCCAGCAGTTTTACTGGGAGAGATACGCAGTATTTT	CASSFTGRDTQYF
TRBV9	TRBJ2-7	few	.	TGTGCCAGCAGCCCCAACAGTGCGGGGGAGCAGTACTTC	CASSPNSAGEQYF
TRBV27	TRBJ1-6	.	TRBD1	TGTGCCAGCAGGGGTCTGGGACAGCTCTCGCCCATCAATTCACCCCTCCACTTT	CASRGLGQLSPINSPLHF
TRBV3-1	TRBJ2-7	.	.	TGTGCCAGCAGGAATTTCAGGGCTAGCGAGCAGTACTTC	CASRNFRASEQYF
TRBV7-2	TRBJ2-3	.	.	TGTGCCAGCAGCCAGCCCGTGACGGATACGCAGTATTTT	CASSQPVTDTQYF
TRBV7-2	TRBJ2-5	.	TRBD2	TGTGCCAGCAGCAAGACCGGGACTAGCTTAACGGAGACCCAGTACTTC	CASSKTGTSLTETQYF